A single sample gave rise to the 22 T cell receptor beta chains below, sequenced in a study of CD8+ T cells in alopecia areata. The authors sorted pooled cutaneous lymph node cells using CD4, CD8alpha, NKG2D, NKG2ACE and other markers. Reverse transcription of extracted RNA yielded cDNA, which provided the sequencing template. Sequencing was performed with immunoSEQ multiplex PCR; in TCRdb, only in-frame clones are kept and a portion is missing. The repertoire consists of 250,000 or so clones, none detected only once. Sequencing used CD4+ T cells sorted from a lymph node. The receptors stem from a C3H/HeJ mouse with alopecia areata. This line is of MHC haplotype H2-k.

As to this clone: The genes are named according to mouse. The CDR3 is cut off 4 residues early in the read; its end comes from the germline J gene. This sample also contains other DNA sequences that code for the same CDR3. The rearrangement joins TRBV31 to TRBJ2-1, with D possibly matching TRBD2 (6 bases). The length of the CDR3 is 14 residues. Germline CDR1 GKSSPN, CDR2 SITVG. Between the trimmed V and J ends, which lost 0 bases and 1 base, there was a span of 7 bases. CDR3 in amino acids: CAWSLGGNYAEQFF. The covered CDR3 bases are TGTGCCTGGAGTCTCGGGGGGAACTATGCT.

For this clone: All gene names here are mouse names. The read ends 4 residues before the CDR3 terminus; that terminus is restored from the germline J gene. Other DNA variants within this sample encode the same CDR3. This chain links TRBV1 with TRBJ2-1; a weak D match, TRBD1 (6 bases). V lost 3 bases and J lost 3, with 9 bases in between. Germline V gene lookup returns CDR1 NSQYPW and CDR2 LRSPGD (reference sequence). This CDR3 comprises 14 residues. The CDR3 bases that were read are TGCACCTGCAGTGCGGGGGACACCTATGCT. As protein: CTCSAGDTYA. From start to end, the CDR3 is CTCSAGDTYAEQFF.

Remarks on this clone: Gene names are mouse gene names. The read finishes 4 residues shy of the CDR3 end, and the germline J gene is used to complete it. The chain carries TRBV13-3 and TRBJ2-7; TRBD2 aligns across 8 bases. The germline V gene has CDR1 NNHDY and CDR2 SYVADS. The length of the CDR3 is 14 residues. V lost 4 bases to trimming and J lost 3 bases; unmatched junction nucleotides: 6. The CDR3 sequence is CASSPPTGDYEQYF. The DNA read from the CDR3 is TGTGCCAGCAGTCCCCCGACTGGGGACTAT.

About this clone: The gene symbols are mouse symbols. The read ends 4 residues before the CDR3 terminus; that terminus is restored from the germline J gene. The sample has other DNA sequences that encode this CDR3 too. J is TRBJ1-1 and V is TRBV5, with a weak D call TRBD1 (5 bases). V lost 1 base and J 0 bases, leaving 6 bases between the germline ends. The CDR3 runs 14 residues. Germline V gene lookup returns CDR1 LGHNA and CDR2 YNLKQL (reference sequence). The CDR3 DNA, read in part, is TGTGCCAGCAGCCAAGCAGGGACAAACACA. This gives the protein CASSQAGTNT. The full-length CDR3 reads as CASSQAGTNTEVFF.

There are a few counts of this clone. Any gene name here is a mouse gene name. The CDR3 extends 4 residues past the end of the read, so its final part is completed from the germline J gene. The same CDR3 is also encoded by other DNA sequences in this sample. V is TRBV13-2 and J is TRBJ2-5, with 9 nucleotides matching TRBD2. CDR1 and CDR2 (germline): NNHNN, SYGAGS (reference sequence). This CDR3 has 15 amino acids. V trimming: 0 bases; J trimming: 3 bases; junction bases outside the gene matches: 2. The CDR3 protein is CASGDATGGQDTQYF. The CDR3 bases that were read are TGTGCCAGCGGTGATGCTACTGGGGGGCAAGAC.

In regard to this clone: The genes are named according to mouse. The CDR3 end falls 4 residues outside the read, so it is completed with the germline J gene. The sample holds other DNA sequences that translate to the same CDR3. The genes are TRBV13-3 and TRBJ2-7; 7 bases align to TRBD1. The CDR3 extends over 12 amino acids. Germline V CDR1 and CDR2: NNHDY, SYVADS. V shed 3 bases, J shed 3 bases, and the junction held 0 bases outside the gene matches. Incomplete CDR3 DNA: TGTGCCAGCAGTGGACAGGGCTAT. As protein: CASSGQGY. The complete CDR3 protein is CASSGQGYEQYF.

This clone was seen only a few times. Gene names denote mouse genes. The observed sequence ends 4 residues before the CDR3 terminus, with the missing tail filled in from the germline J gene. The rearrangement links TRBV5 to TRBJ2-5; no definite D call. V lost 0 bases and J 0 bases, leaving 7 bases between the germline ends. Per germline, CDR1 LGHNA and CDR2 YNLKQL (reference sequence). This CDR3 is 15 amino acids long. The sequenced part of the CDR3 DNA is TGTGCCAGCAGCCAAGAACGCAGAAACCAAGAC. This codes for CASSQERRNQD. The CDR3 as a whole reads CASSQERRNQDTQYF.

The sample holds a few counts of this clone. Gene labels here are mouse ones. Read data end 4 residues before the CDR3 end; the end is taken from the germline J gene. V gene TRBV15 combines with J gene TRBJ2-5; TRBD1 aligns across 8 bases. This CDR3 comprises 12 residues. Germline loops: CDR1 SGHND, CDR2 FRSKSL. The CDR3 bases that were read are TGTGCCGGGGGGACAGGAAAAGAC. It encodes CAGGTGKD. The full CDR3 reads CAGGTGKDTQYF.

In regard to this clone: Germline and genes: mouse. The CDR3 end falls 4 residues outside the read, so it is completed with the germline J gene. Other DNA sequences in the same sample also yield this CDR3. V usage is TRBV1 and J usage is TRBJ1-2, with D possibly matching TRBD1 (6 bases). The germline CDR1 and CDR2 sequences are NSQYPW and LRSPGD (reference sequence). CDR3 length equals 14 residues. The V and J ends lost 2 bases and 0 bases respectively, with 7 bases between them. The CDR3 DNA, read in part, is TGCACCTGCAGTGCAACAGGGACAAACTCC. It codes for CTCSATGTNS. In full, the CDR3 reads CTCSATGTNSDYTF.

Concerning this clone itself: The genes and germline here are from mouse. The missing CDR3 end, 4 residues past where the read stops, is filled in from the germline J gene. At the DNA level, this CDR3 is encoded by other sequences in the same sample as well. The chain couples TRBV1 to TRBJ2-5, with D perhaps TRBD2 (7 bases). The ends were cut back, 4 bases at V and 2 bases at J, with 10 bases in the middle. Germline V gene lookup returns CDR1 NSQYPW and CDR2 LRSPGD (reference sequence). The CDR3 length is 14 residues. The CDR3 bases that were read are TGCACCTGCAGTGGAGGGGGGGTCCAAGAC. Translating gives CTCSGGGVQD. From start to end, the CDR3 is CTCSGGGVQDTQYF.

This clone was seen more than once but under ten times. Each gene name is a mouse one. The read is 4 residues too short to cover the CDR3 end, so that end is filled in from the germline J gene. The sample carries other DNA sequences with the same CDR3. The rearrangement links TRBV1 to TRBJ1-1; D is possibly TRBD1 (5 bases). Germline V gene data show CDR1 as NSQYPW and CDR2 as LRSPGD (reference sequence). V lost 0 bases, J lost 0 bases, and 8 bases lay in between. The CDR3 sequence is 15 residues long. CDR3 bases read: TGCACCTGCAGTGCAGAGAGGGGAGCAAACACA. It specifies CTCSAERGANT. The full CDR3 protein reads CTCSAERGANTEVFF.

This clone was seen only a few times. The gene names here belong to mouse. Coverage ceases 4 residues before the CDR3 finishes, and the germline J gene fills in the end. The V gene is TRBV5, the J gene TRBJ1-1; 7 bases are a match to TRBD1. CDR3 length: 14 residues. With V trimmed by 0 bases and J by 4 bases, 2 bases remained unmatched. Germline V gene lookup returns CDR1 LGHNA and CDR2 YNLKQL (reference sequence). CDR3 DNA, as far as it was read: TGTGCCAGCAGCCAAGATGCAGGGGGCACA. Its protein is CASSQDAGGT. The entire CDR3 reads CASSQDAGGTEVFF.

For this clone: Mouse gene names apply. Sequencing ends 4 residues short of the CDR3 end; the germline J gene provides the rest. This same CDR3 is encoded by further DNA sequences in the sample. The rearrangement uses TRBV19 and TRBJ2-5; 8 bases line up with TRBD2. The CDR3 is made up of 14 amino acids. Germline CDR1 and CDR2: FNHDT and SITEND (reference sequence). Incomplete CDR3 DNA: TGTGCCAGCAGTATTCTGGGGGGCGAAGAC. The encoded protein is CASSILGGED. The CDR3 in its entirety is CASSILGGEDTQYF.

For this clone: Gene names are the mouse ones. The read is 4 residues too short to cover the CDR3 end, so that end is filled in from the germline J gene. At the DNA level, this CDR3 is encoded by other sequences in the same sample as well. The rearrangement uses TRBV13-1 and TRBJ2-1; possible D gene TRBD2, 6 bases. The CDR3 is 15 amino acids. V lost 0 bases and J lost 3, with 10 bases in between. From germline, CDR1 is NSHNY and CDR2 SYGAGN. CDR3 sequence reads: CASSDALGVYAEQFF. CDR3 DNA (partial): TGTGCCAGCAGTGATGCATTGGGGGTCTATGCT.

This clone occurred a few times. Here the gene names and germline are mouse. Sequencing ends 4 residues short of the CDR3 end; the germline J gene provides the rest. This rearrangement joins TRBV19 to TRBJ2-7, with 7 nucleotides matching TRBD1. This CDR3 has 13 amino acids. Germline assignment: CDR1 FNHDT and CDR2 SITEND (reference sequence). V shed 4 bases, J shed 3 bases, and the junction held 4 bases outside the gene matches. Here the CDR3 reads CASSDGTDYEQYF. The CDR3 DNA, read in part, is TGTGCCAGCAGTGACGGGACAGACTAT.

This clone came up many times. Mouse gene names and germline throughout. The CDR3 end falls 4 residues outside the read, so it is completed with the germline J gene. The identical CDR3 is also encoded by other nucleotide sequences in the sample. The chain has TRBV14 and TRBJ2-1, with 7 bases that match TRBD1. Germline CDR1 is SGHDT and CDR2 is FRDEAV. The junction had 3 bases not matched to a gene; V was cut back by 2 bases and J by 4 bases. This CDR3 is built from 14 residues. CDR3 sequence: CASSLGDSYAEQFF. The DNA read from the CDR3 is TGTGCCAGCAGTTTGGGGGACAGTTATGCT.

This clone was counted a few times. Mouse gene names apply. The read ends 4 residues before the CDR3 terminus; that terminus is restored from the germline J gene. V usage is TRBV13-1 and J usage is TRBJ2-4; D might be TRBD1 (6 bases). The CDR3 has 13 amino acids. CDR1 is NSHNY, CDR2 SYGAGN, per germline. The sequenced CDR3 bases are TGTGCCAGCAGTGAGGACAGAAAAAAC. It codes for CASSEDRKN. The full-length CDR3 reads as CASSEDRKNTLYF.

With regard to this clone: Germline and genes: mouse. The sequence runs out 4 residues before the end of the CDR3; the remainder is reconstructed from the germline J gene. The gene calls are TRBV19 and TRBJ2-5, with no clear D. The CDR3 runs 13 residues. Germline CDR1 and CDR2: FNHDT and SITEND (reference sequence). Deletions cut 5 bases from V and 0 bases from J, with 7 bases between. The CDR3 protein is CASRTTNQDTQYF. Partial CDR3 DNA: TGTGCCAGCAGGACAACTAACCAAGAC.

Regarding this clone: The listed genes are named as in mouse. The missing CDR3 end, 4 residues past where the read stops, is filled in from the germline J gene. Distinct nucleotide sequences in the sample also encode this CDR3. The J gene is TRBJ1-1, the V gene TRBV1; D not certain. The CDR3 has 14 residues. CDR1 and CDR2 (germline): NSQYPW, LRSPGD (reference sequence). With 2 bases removed from V and 0 bases from J, the gap between germline ends came to 7 bases. The DNA read from the CDR3 is TGCACCTGCAGTGCACAAGGTTCAAACACA. Protein: CTCSAQGSNT. In full, the CDR3 reads CTCSAQGSNTEVFF.

Worth noting for this clone: These gene names are mouse names. The CDR3 end falls 4 residues outside the read, so it is completed with the germline J gene. The V gene is TRBV5, the J gene TRBJ2-3; possibly TRBD2 for D (7 bases). CDR3 size: 15 residues. Looked up from germline, CDR1 is LGHNA and CDR2 is YNLKQL (reference sequence). Trimming pared 1 base from V and 2 bases from J, leaving 10 bases between. The CDR3 sequence: CASSQVGGLAETLYF. CDR3 DNA, as far as it was read: TGTGCCAGCAGCCAAGTTGGGGGGCTTGCAGAA.

Details on this clone: The gene symbols are mouse symbols. Read coverage stops 4 residues before the CDR3 terminus; the germline J gene supplies the remainder. This CDR3 is also generated by other DNA sequences in the sample. The gene calls are TRBV14 and TRBJ2-5, with 7 bases fitting TRBD2. V was pared by 2 bases and J by 2 bases, with 2 bases of the junction left unmatched. Germline V gene lookup returns CDR1 SGHDT and CDR2 FRDEAV. CDR3 length equals 14 residues. The covered CDR3 bases are TGTGCCAGCAGTTTGCGGGGGGGCCAAGAC. Translating it yields CASSLRGGQD. The full-length CDR3 reads as CASSLRGGQDTQYF.

This clone appeared many times. Gene names follow the mouse nomenclature. The read stops 4 residues short of the end of the CDR3; the missing end is completed from the germline J gene. This CDR3 is also generated by other DNA sequences in the sample. The chain joins TRBV1 to TRBJ1-2, with D tentatively TRBD1 (6 bases). The V end was cut by 2 bases, the J end by 2 bases, with 9 bases between. Germline CDR1 and CDR2: NSQYPW and LRSPGD (reference sequence). This CDR3 region has 14 residues. The part of the CDR3 DNA that was read is TGCACCTGCAGTGCACCTACAGGGAACTCC. It specifies CTCSAPTGNS. The CDR3 reads in full as CTCSAPTGNSDYTF.